These 30 T cell receptor beta chains originate from one sample sequenced in a study of identical twins (dated by TCRdb to 2015 to 2016). Libraries were built with 5' RACE. The data were produced on an Illumina HiSeq 2000. Starting from the raw public reads, TCRdb applied fastp trimming at Q25, assembled clones with MiXCR and retained in-frame beta chains. A single entry per CDR3 protein holds the most common genes and DNA from its merged rows. For this sample the table gives roughly 720,000 distinct CDR3 sequences, of which about 20% were detected only once. The top ten hold 10% to 15% of the sample. The same sample was also used in a study of T cells expressing NK-cell markers.

Sequenced: PBMCs. The receptors stem from a young woman in good health.

This clonotype was seen only a few times. The CDR3 here is CASSLETSASTDTQYF. Written as DNA, the CDR3 is TGTGCCAGCAGCCTAGAAACTAGCGCAAGCACAGATACGCAGTATTTT. V and J are TRBV9 and TRBJ2-3; 7 bases match TRBD2. Germline trimming cut 4 bases from V and 0 bases from J; bases unmatched to any gene: 8. This CDR3 spans 16 amino acids. The germline CDR1 and CDR2 sequences are SGDLS and YYNGEE.

There are many counts of this clonotype. This chain uses TRBV4-2 with TRBJ1-2; 7 positions match TRBD1. This CDR3 has 14 residues. CDR1 is LGHNA and CDR2 is YNFKEQ in the germline V gene. The V and J ends lost 3 bases and 9 bases, in that order; junction bases with no gene match: 10. This chain's CDR3 is CASSHSGQRSSYTF. CDR3 coding DNA: TGTGCCAGCAGCCATTCGGGACAGCGTTCAAGCTACACCTTC.

The chain has TRBV5-1 and TRBJ2-2; maybe TRBD1 (5 bases). The germline V and J ends were trimmed by 0 bases and 6 bases, with 12 bases remaining between them. The CDR3 totals 15 residues. The germline CDR1 and CDR2 sequences are SGHRS and YFSETQ. CDR3 bases: TGCGCCAGCAGCTTGGTTGGGCAGGGTGCCGGGGAGCTGTTTTTT. Amino acids: CASSLVGQGAGELFF.

The chain employs TRBV6-1 and TRBJ2-3, with 12 bases lining up with TRBD2. The germline V gene has CDR1 MNHNS and CDR2 SASEGT. V lost 6 bases and J lost 0; bases outside the gene matches: 4. The CDR3 spans 16 residues. The DNA for the CDR3 is TGTGCCAGCAGGGGACTAGCGGGCCGAAGCACAGATACGCAGTATTTT. Amino acids: CASRGLAGRSTDTQYF.

V is TRBV12-3 or TRBV12-4 and J is TRBJ2-5; D is unclear. V was shortened by 3 bases and J by 0 bases, with 8 bases between the two germline ends. This CDR3 contains 14 residues. In DNA form, the CDR3 reads TGTGCCAGCAGTTTTAAAAGGGACCAAGAGACCCAGTACTTC. Protein: CASSFKRDQETQYF.

The gene calls are TRBV7-2 and TRBJ2-1, with 9 positions matching TRBD2. This CDR3 comprises 15 residues. After removal of 3 bases from V and 15 bases from J, the junction contained 15 bases not matched to a gene. Germline V CDR1 and CDR2: SGHTA, FQGNSA. CDR3 loop: CASSFDSGSPLERFF. In DNA form, the CDR3 reads TGTGCCAGCAGCTTTGATAGCGGGAGCCCTCTTGAACGGTTCTTC.

This clonotype was detected only a few times. The chain is built from TRBV6-2 or TRBV6-3 and TRBJ2-5; TRBD2 matches at 9 bases. This CDR3 region has 14 residues. Germline V gene data show CDR1 as MNHEY and CDR2 as SVGEGT. Losses at the gene ends were 5 bases for V and 0 bases for J; bases not matched to a gene: 1. In DNA, the CDR3 is TGTGCCAGCAGTGCTAGCGGGAACCAAGAGACCCAGTACTTC. It yields the protein CASSASGNQETQYF.

This clonotype was observed a handful of times. The gene calls are TRBV12-3 or TRBV12-4 and TRBJ1-3; weak D call: TRBD1 (6 bases). This CDR3 has 11 residues. Trimming stripped 4 bases from V and 11 bases from J, with 9 bases between. The CDR3 DNA reads as TGTGCCAGCAGTTACAGGGACCCCATATATTTT. Residues: CASSYRDPIYF.

The rearrangement joins TRBV6-2 or TRBV6-3 to TRBJ2-3; TRBD2 aligns across 11 bases. This CDR3 contains 19 residues. V trimming: 5 bases; J trimming: 5 bases; junction bases outside the gene matches: 18. The germline gives CDR1 MNHEY, CDR2 SVGEGT. The CDR3 sequence is CASSPPAVRLAGHIDTQYF. The CDR3 bases are TGTGCCAGCAGTCCACCGGCGGTCCGACTAGCGGGACACATAGATACGCAGTATTTT.

V usage is TRBV29-1 and J usage is TRBJ2-5, with D perhaps TRBD2 (5 bases). The CDR3 extends over 14 amino acids. V lost 4 bases and J 3 bases, leaving 15 bases between the germline ends. Germline CDR1 reads SQVTM; CDR2 reads ANQGSEA. CDR3 in amino acids: CSVADGGRKETQYF. Here the CDR3 DNA reads TGCAGCGTTGCGGACGGAGGTCGAAAAGAGACCCAGTACTTC.

The chain recombines TRBV7-2 with TRBJ2-1; 9 bases agree with TRBD2. This CDR3 is built from 14 residues. Unmatched junction bases numbered 3, after V lost 6 bases and J lost 3 bases. The V gene's germline CDR1 is SGHTA and CDR2 FQGNSA. The CDR3 is CASSSGGVYNEQFF. For the CDR3, the DNA is TGTGCCAGCAGTAGCGGGGGCGTCTACAATGAGCAGTTCTTC.

This clonotype was seen more than once but under ten times. The chain uses TRBV6-5 and TRBJ2-7; 8 bases line up with TRBD1. V lost 1 base, J lost 2 bases, and 10 bases stayed unmatched. CDR1 MNHEY and CDR2 SVGAGI come from the germline V gene. This CDR3 comprises 17 residues. The CDR3 here is CASSYYGQGGIAYEQYF. The CDR3, as DNA: TGTGCCAGCAGTTACTACGGACAGGGCGGTATTGCCTACGAGCAGTACTTC.

Only a few counts were recorded for this clonotype. The chain uses TRBV7-9 and TRBJ2-3; 7 bases line up with TRBD2. The CDR3 loop spans 15 amino acids. CDR1 is SEHNR and CDR2 is FQNEAQ in the germline V gene (reference sequence). V lost 0 bases, J lost 3 bases, and 3 bases stayed unmatched. CDR3 DNA: TGTGCCAGCAGCTTAGCGGCTAGCGGAACAGATACGCAGTATTTT. Its protein is CASSLAASGTDTQYF.

CDR3: CASSIGLAAIYNEQFF. In nucleotides, the CDR3 is TGTGCCAGCAGTATTGGACTAGCGGCAATTTACAATGAGCAGTTCTTC. The rearrangement links TRBV12-3 or TRBV12-4 to TRBJ2-1; 10 bases are a match to TRBD2. J gave up 4 bases and V 5 bases, and 8 bases lay outside the gene matches. The CDR3 is 16 residues long.

The rearrangement joins TRBV7-8 to TRBJ2-1; TRBD2 matches 11 bases. In germline, CDR1 is SGHVS, CDR2 FQNEAQ. V lost 5 bases, J lost 1 base, and 7 bases stayed unmatched. The CDR3 consists of 17 residues. CDR3 residues: CASSLSTSGSSYNEQFF. The CDR3 nucleotides read TGTGCCAGCAGCCTCTCAACTAGCGGGAGTTCCTACAATGAGCAGTTCTTC.

For the CDR3, the DNA is TGTGCCAGCATCGGAGTTCCGGATTCACCCCTCCACTTT. Protein sequence: CASIGVPDSPLHF. V gene TRBV6-6 combines with J gene TRBJ1-6; D not resolved. The V gene's germline CDR1 is MNHNY and CDR2 SVGAGI (reference sequence). CDR3 length equals 13 residues. Trimming took off 7 bases at V and 8 bases at J, with 12 bases between the two ends.

The genes are TRBV6-4 and TRBJ2-1, with TRBD2 matching over 13 bases. V lost 0 bases, J lost 8 bases, and 4 bases stayed unmatched. Germline CDR1 reads MRHNA; CDR2 reads SNTAGT. CDR3 size: 16 residues. The CDR3 bases are TGTGCCAGCAGTGACTCTGCGACTAGCGGGAGGTATGAGCAGTTCTTC. It specifies CASSDSATSGRYEQFF.

The V and J genes are TRBV27 and TRBJ1-1; the D is unclear. Trimming took 5 bases from V and 3 from J, leaving 13 bases between them. This CDR3 is built from 14 residues. In germline, CDR1 is MNHEY, CDR2 SMNVEV (reference sequence). CDR3 in DNA: TGTGCCAGCAGTCCCGAGAGGTACGACACTGAAGCTTTCTTT. Translation: CASSPERYDTEAFF.

The J gene is TRBJ2-7, the V gene TRBV6-5; TRBD2 aligns across 7 bases. Per the germline V gene, CDR1 is MNHEY and CDR2 is SVGAGI. The length of the CDR3 is 17 residues. V dropped 0 bases and J dropped 6; count of bases not matched to a gene: 14. CDR3 sequence: CASSYSKSAGRSGEQYF. CDR3 bases: TGTGCCAGCAGTTACTCGAAATCCGCCGGGAGGAGCGGCGAGCAGTACTTC.

This clonotype came up a few times. This rearrangement joins TRBV7-9 to TRBJ2-7; a weak D match, TRBD2 (6 bases). This CDR3 has 14 amino acids. V lost 2 bases and J lost 7, with 15 bases in between. CDR1 is SEHNR and CDR2 is FQNEAQ in the germline V gene (reference sequence). The DNA of the CDR3 is TGTGCCAGCAGCTTAACGGGAGATCTTGGGGAGCAGTACTTC. Encoded protein: CASSLTGDLGEQYF.

This clonotype was observed at least ten times. This rearrangement joins TRBV19 to TRBJ2-1; TRBD2 matches at 9 bases. This CDR3 has 18 residues. V dropped 7 bases and J dropped 6; count of bases not matched to a gene: 19. Germline assignment: CDR1 LNHDA and CDR2 SQIVND (reference sequence). CDR3 region: CASTEPGPAGGHSNEQFF. The CDR3 nucleotides read TGTGCCAGTACTGAACCGGGCCCCGCGGGAGGGCATAGCAATGAGCAGTTCTTC.

This chain connects TRBV3-1 to TRBJ1-2; TRBD1 might be the D (6 bases). Germline CDR1 LGHDT, CDR2 YNNKEL (reference sequence). V lost 3 bases and J lost 7, with 12 bases in between. The CDR3 runs 13 residues. CDR3 in amino acids: CASSQGASSGYTF. In DNA form, the CDR3 reads TGTGCCAGCAGCCAGGGGGCTTCTTCTGGCTACACCTTC.

A remark on this clonotype: The germline gene is not matched at one end of the junction; a read error may be the cause. The chain employs TRBV10-2 and TRBJ1-1; D unresolved. CDR1 WSHSY and CDR2 SAAADI come from the germline V gene. The CDR3 runs to 14 residues. DNA for the CDR3: TGCGCCAGCGGTGATTCTCAACGGAACACTGAAGCTTTCTTT. This gives the protein CASGDSQRNTEAFF.

This clonotype was seen only a few times. V usage is TRBV6-1 and J usage is TRBJ2-3, with D possibly TRBD2 on 6 matching bases. Germline-derived CDR1 and CDR2 are MNHNS and SASEGT. The CDR3 is made up of 17 amino acids. Trimming took off 5 bases at V and 0 bases at J, with 18 bases between the two ends. As DNA, the CDR3 is TGTGCCAGCAGTCCCGCCCGGGGGTACCCTAGCACAGATACGCAGTATTTT. It encodes CASSPARGYPSTDTQYF.

The sample holds a few counts of this clonotype. The V gene is TRBV6-5, the J gene TRBJ2-7, with D perhaps TRBD2 (6 bases). This CDR3 region has 15 residues. The germline gives CDR1 MNHEY, CDR2 SVGAGI. V was shortened by 2 bases and J by 1 base, with 12 bases between the two germline ends. Written as DNA, the CDR3 is TGTGCCAGCAGTTACGCGGCTAGCGTTTCCTACGAGCAGTACTTC. It specifies CASSYAASVSYEQYF.

This clonotype was recorded at least ten times. J is TRBJ2-7 and V is TRBV12-3 or TRBV12-4, with 7 bases matching TRBD2. V lost 5 bases to trimming and J lost 0 bases; unmatched junction nucleotides: 4. This CDR3 spans 14 amino acids. The CDR3 DNA follows: TGTGCCAGCAGTCATAGCGGGTCCTCCTACGAGCAGTACTTC. As protein: CASSHSGSSYEQYF.

This chain uses TRBV12-3 or TRBV12-4 with TRBJ2-3, with 7 bases that match TRBD1. V shed 0 bases, J shed 4 bases, and the junction held 4 bases outside the gene matches. This CDR3 is built from 15 residues. Written as DNA, the CDR3 is TGTGCCAGCAGTTTAGCTATTCAGGGGGCAGATACGCAGTATTTT. Protein: CASSLAIQGADTQYF.

V and J are TRBV9 and TRBJ2-1; 13 bases fit TRBD2. CDR1 and CDR2 (germline): SGDLS, YYNGEE. The CDR3 spans 19 residues. The ends lost 4 bases at V and 0 bases at J; junction bases unmatched: 10. The CDR3 DNA reads TGTGCCAGCAGCCACCGACTAGCGGGAGGTTCGAGCTCCTACAATGAGCAGTTCTTC. Its protein is CASSHRLAGGSSSYNEQFF.

The chain couples TRBV6-1 to TRBJ2-1, with D possibly matching TRBD2 (7 bases). Per germline, CDR1 MNHNS and CDR2 SASEGT. The CDR3 is made up of 15 amino acids. Trimming shortened V by 9 bases and J by 4 bases, and 19 bases separated the two germline ends. CDR3 sequence: CASEEGGKVYNEQFF. CDR3 sequence (DNA): TGTGCCAGTGAGGAGGGGGGGAAGGTTTACAATGAGCAGTTCTTC.

This clonotype was picked up many times. The V and J genes are TRBV12-3 or TRBV12-4 and TRBJ2-7; D is possibly TRBD1 or TRBD2 (5 bases each). Trimming left V 7 bases short and J 5 bases short, with 18 bases between. CDR3 length: 14 amino acids. The DNA for the CDR3 is TGTGCCAGCACTCTATTGGGGGATTTGAACGAGCAGTACTTC. It codes for CASTLLGDLNEQYF.